Each of the 31 T cell receptor beta chains below was sequenced from the same sample in a study of blood T cell repertoires in COVID-19. The assay was immunoSEQ multiplex PCR, and TCRdb's table has in-frame clones only and misses some. The sample includes roughly 220,000 clones, around 80% of them seen just once. Sequenced input: PBMCs or T cells enriched from blood (not recorded which). These receptors all come from a man under 40 with acute COVID-19.

V and J are TRBV5-4 and TRBJ1-2, with D hard to call. Between the trimmed V and J ends, which lost 5 bases and 6 bases, there was a span of 20 bases. Germline CDR1 and CDR2: SGHNT and YYREEE (reference sequence). CDR3 length: 15 residues. The CDR3 reads CASSFVATSRDGYTF. The CDR3 DNA reads as TGTGCCAGCAGTTTTGTGGCCACATCGCGGGATGGCTACACCTTC.

The chain carries TRBV4-2 and TRBJ1-3, with D tentatively TRBD1 (6 bases). CDR3 length: 15 residues. Germline CDR1 and CDR2: LGHNA and YNFKEQ. Trimming cost V 6 bases and J 0 bases, with 12 bases left between them. CDR3 nucleotide sequence: TGTGCCAGCAGGGGTACAGGGAACTCTGGAAACACCATATATTTT. This sequence encodes CASRGTGNSGNTIYF.

The chain carries TRBV7-6 and TRBJ2-5; possible D gene TRBD1, 6 bases. Germline V gene data show CDR1 as SGHVS and CDR2 as FNYEAQ. V was pared by 5 bases and J by 4 bases, with 8 bases between. The CDR3 contains 12 residues. In nucleotides, the CDR3 is TGTGCCAGCAGCCGACAGGTAGAGACCCAGTACTTC. Its protein product is CASSRQVETQYF.

This clone turned up a few times. The genes are TRBV5-5 and TRBJ2-7; 8 bases align to TRBD1. Germline V gene lookup returns CDR1 SGHKS and CDR2 YYEKEE (reference sequence). The CDR3 length is 15 residues. V dropped 4 bases and J dropped 3; count of bases not matched to a gene: 9. Here the CDR3 reads CASSVGQGGYYEQYF. In nucleotides, the CDR3 is TGTGCCAGCAGCGTCGGACAGGGAGGTTACTACGAGCAGTACTTC.

This clone was seen only once. The V and J genes are TRBV5-1 and TRBJ2-2; 8 nucleotides align to TRBD1. This CDR3 comprises 17 residues. Germline V gene lookup returns CDR1 SGHRS and CDR2 YFSETQ. J gave up 6 bases and V 4 bases, and 14 bases lay outside the gene matches. In DNA, the CDR3 is TGCGCCAGCAGCCCAGGACAGGGCAAGATTGTTGCCGGGGAGCTGTTTTTT. Protein product: CASSPGQGKIVAGELFF.

This clone was observed a handful of times. The V and J genes are TRBV5-1 and TRBJ1-4; the match to TRBD1 covers 8 bases. Germline lookup yields CDR1 SGHRS and CDR2 YFSETQ. The CDR3 contains 14 residues. The trim removed 0 bases at V and 5 bases at J, leaving 0 bases unmatched. CDR3 nucleotides: TGCGCCAGCAGCTTGGCAGGGGGCAATGAAAAACTGTTTTTT. Protein product: CASSLAGGNEKLFF.

V is TRBV27 and J is TRBJ1-5, with TRBD1 matching over 7 bases. Losses at the gene ends were 5 bases for V and 7 bases for J; bases not matched to a gene: 8. The CDR3 has 14 amino acids. Germline CDR1 reads MNHEY; CDR2 reads SMNVEV (reference sequence). In nucleotides, the CDR3 is TGTGCCAGCAGTCCGACAGGGTCGAGACAGCCCCAGCATTTT. It encodes CASSPTGSRQPQHF.

This rearrangement joins TRBV11-3 to TRBJ2-1, with a weak D call TRBD1 (6 bases). This CDR3 has 15 amino acids. V was trimmed by 5 bases and J by 2 bases, leaving 13 bases between them. Germline V gene sequence: CDR1 SGHNT, CDR2 YENEEA. The CDR3 nucleotides are TGTGCCAGCAGCCCTGACAGGCAAACCTACAATGAGCAGTTCTTC. As protein: CASSPDRQTYNEQFF. The full variable domain, completed using reference TRBV11-3 and TRBJ2-1, is EAGVVQSPRYKIIEKKQPVAFWCNPISGHNTLYWYLQNLGQGPELLIRYENEEAVDDSQLPKDRFSAERLKGVDSTLKIQPAELGDSAVYLCASSPDRQTYNEQFFGPGTRLTVL.

This chain uses TRBV5-6 with TRBJ2-1; D not certain. The V end lost 2 bases, the J end lost 1 base, and 10 bases lay between the germline ends. There are 15 residues in the CDR3. CDR1 is SGHDT, CDR2 YYEEEE, per germline. The CDR3 bases are TGTGCCAGCAGCTTCCCAACTAATTCCTACAATGAGCAGTTCTTC. This encodes CASSFPTNSYNEQFF.

The chain has TRBV2 and TRBJ2-3; 9 bases match TRBD2. V was clipped by 2 bases and J by 2 bases; unmatched bases: 17. Germline V CDR1 and CDR2: SNHLY, FYNNEI. The CDR3 runs to 20 residues. The CDR3, as DNA: TGTGCCAGCAGTGAATGGGAAGTCGGGGTAGCGGGGGAGTTCACAGATACGCAGTATTTT. Encoded protein: CASSEWEVGVAGEFTDTQYF.

CDR3 nucleotide sequence: TGTGCCATCAGTGAGGGACAGGGTAATTCACCCCTCCACTTT. It specifies CAISEGQGNSPLHF. This chain links TRBV10-3 with TRBJ1-6; TRBD1 matches 8 bases. V shed 2 bases and J 6 bases; nucleotides not matched to a gene: 0. The CDR3 contains 14 residues. The germline CDR1 and CDR2 sequences are ENHRY and SYGVKD.

The rearrangement uses TRBV2 and TRBJ1-4; D not certain. Trimming stripped 3 bases from V and 3 bases from J, with 14 bases between. Germline-derived CDR1 and CDR2 are SNHLY and FYNNEI. The CDR3 covers 16 residues. This CDR3 is CASSDRSGWANEKLFF. DNA of the CDR3: TGTGCCAGCAGTGATAGGTCAGGATGGGCTAATGAAAAACTGTTTTTT.

This clone was seen only a few times. The V call is TRBV18, the J call TRBJ2-3, with D maybe TRBD1 (5 bases). This CDR3 region has 14 residues. Trimming removed 0 bases at V and 1 base at J, with 5 bases between. From germline, CDR1 is KGHSH and CDR2 LQKENI. CDR3 coding DNA: TGTGCCAGCTCACCACCGGGGCGCACAGATACGCAGTATTTT. Encoded protein: CASSPPGRTDTQYF.

The chain has TRBV5-1 and TRBJ2-3, with D maybe TRBD2 (5 bases). The germline V gene has CDR1 SGHRS and CDR2 YFSETQ. The CDR3 totals 18 residues. Between the trimmed V and J ends, which lost 2 bases and 3 bases, there was a span of 22 bases. CDR3 nucleotides: TGCGCCAGCAGCTTAGGAGCCGGAGGCGGGTTTAGAACAGATACGCAGTATTTT. Translation: CASSLGAGGGFRTDTQYF. The whole variable domain, filled in from reference TRBV5-1 and TRBJ2-3, reads KAGVTQTPRYLIKTRGQQVTLSCSPISGHRSVSWYQQTPGQGLQFLFEYFSETQRNKGNFPGRFSGRQFSNSRSEMNVSTLELGDSALYLCASSLGAGGGFRTDTQYFGPGTRLTVL.

This clone has more than one count but fewer than ten. The V and J genes are TRBV28 and TRBJ1-4; tentatively, D is TRBD1 (5 bases). The CDR3 is 15 residues long. Germline V gene lookup returns CDR1 MDHEN and CDR2 SYDVKM. Trimming pared 6 bases from V and 7 bases from J, leaving 18 bases between. The CDR3: CASRPPPGQSEKLFF. The CDR3 DNA reads as TGTGCCAGCAGACCTCCCCCAGGGCAGAGTGAAAAACTGTTTTTT. The complete variable domain, with remaining parts taken from reference TRBV28 and TRBJ1-4, reads DVKVTQSSRYLVKRTGEKVFLECVQDMDHENMFWYRQDPGLGLRLIYFSYDVKMKEKGDIPEGYSVSREKKERFSLILESASTNQTSMYLCASRPPPGQSEKLFFGSGTQLSVL.

A few counts support this clone. The V and J genes are TRBV30 and TRBJ1-1; maybe TRBD1 (5 bases). This CDR3 contains 15 residues. Trimming shortened V by 3 bases and J by 3 bases, and 17 bases separated the two germline ends. Germline values: CDR1 GTSNPN, CDR2 SVGIG (reference sequence). Here the CDR3 reads CAWRGFDGAYTEAFF. The CDR3 DNA reads as TGTGCCTGGAGAGGGTTCGATGGGGCGTACACTGAAGCTTTCTTT. Drawing the rest from reference TRBV30 and TRBJ1-1, the complete variable domain is SQTIHQWPATLVQPVGSPLSLECTVEGTSNPNLYWYRQAAGRGLQLLFYSVGIGQISSEVPQNLSASRPQDRQFILSSKKLLLSDSGFYLCAWRGFDGAYTEAFFGQGTRLTVV.

The chain recombines TRBV2 with TRBJ2-1; the match to TRBD2 covers 13 bases. The CDR3 extends over 15 amino acids. Germline V gene lookup returns CDR1 SNHLY and CDR2 FYNNEI. Trimming took 5 bases from V and 9 from J; bases not matched to a gene: 7. The CDR3 protein is CASSLLAGGQGEQFF. DNA of the CDR3: TGTGCCAGCAGTCTACTAGCGGGGGGGCAGGGTGAGCAGTTCTTC.

The chain couples TRBV10-1 to TRBJ2-5; possibly TRBD1 for D (5 bases). The V end lost 0 bases, the J end lost 6 bases, and 8 bases lay between the germline ends. Per germline, CDR1 WNHNN and CDR2 SYGVQD (reference sequence). The CDR3 is 13 residues long. The CDR3 DNA follows: TGCGCCAGCAGTGAGTCCAGGACAAAGACCCAGTACTTC. Translated, it gives CASSESRTKTQYF.

This clone was counted a few times. The chain links TRBV5-1 to TRBJ2-1; TRBD2 agrees at 8 bases. Trimming at V came to 6 bases and at J to 15 bases, leaving 20 bases not matched to a gene. CDR1 is SGHRS and CDR2 is YFSETQ in the germline V gene. The length of the CDR3 is 15 residues. CDR3 sequence (DNA): TGCGCCAGCAACGCAAAGGCGGGGGTAGGAGGACTAGCGTTCTTC. It codes for CASNAKAGVGGLAFF.

The chain has TRBV29-1 and TRBJ2-4; D perhaps matches TRBD2 (7 bases). This CDR3 region has 12 residues. V was trimmed by 3 bases and J by 10 bases, leaving 13 bases between them. CDR1 is SQVTM, CDR2 ANQGSEA, per germline. The CDR3 region has the DNA TGCAGCGTTGAGAAGGGGGAGGGGATTCAGTACTTC. Its protein is CSVEKGEGIQYF.

This chain links TRBV27 with TRBJ1-2; maybe TRBD1 (5 bases). This CDR3 contains 14 residues. Trimming stripped 1 base from V and 8 bases from J, with 14 bases between. Per germline, CDR1 MNHEY and CDR2 SMNVEV (reference sequence). This chain's CDR3 is CASSLFAGAGGYTF. In DNA form, the CDR3 reads TGTGCCAGCAGTTTATTCGCTGGGGCTGGGGGCTACACCTTC.

The chain carries TRBV18 and TRBJ1-1; D remains unclear. Between the trimmed V and J ends, which lost 3 bases and 1 base, there was a span of 6 bases. Germline V gene lookup returns CDR1 KGHSH and CDR2 LQKENI. The CDR3 has 13 amino acids. The CDR3 DNA sequence: TGTGCCAGCTCACCGGACTCGAACACTGAAGCTTTCTTT. Encoded protein: CASSPDSNTEAFF. Filled out from reference TRBV18 and TRBJ1-1, the complete variable domain reads NAGVMQNPRHLVRRRGQEARLRCSPMKGHSHVYWYRQLPEEGLKFMVYLQKENIIDESGMPKERFSAEFPKEGPSILRIQQVVRGDSAAYFCASSPDSNTEAFFGQGTRLTVV.

This clone was seen once. This chain joins TRBV9 and TRBJ1-2; D remains ambiguous. This CDR3 is built from 14 residues. Germline lookup yields CDR1 SGDLS and CDR2 YYNGEE. The CDR3 is CARIHGEHFYGYTF. CDR3 sequence (DNA): TGTGCTCGAATCCACGGGGAACACTTTTATGGCTACACCTTC.

This sequence joins TRBV2 and TRBJ1-2; no clear D gene. The V and J ends lost 2 bases and 6 bases respectively, with 13 bases between them. Germline V CDR1 and CDR2: SNHLY, FYNNEI. The CDR3 is 14 amino acids. DNA of the CDR3: TGTGCCAGCAGTGAAAATGCGGCTTACGATGGCTACACCTTC. Translating gives CASSENAAYDGYTF.

This clone has only a few counts. V gene TRBV4-1 combines with J gene TRBJ1-1; D perhaps matches TRBD1 (6 bases). CDR3 length: 16 residues. Per the germline V gene, CDR1 is MGHRA and CDR2 is YSYEKL. V lost 0 bases and J lost 1, with 12 bases in between. In DNA form, the CDR3 reads TGCGCCAGCAGCCAAGACAGGGGTGGTCGGAACACTGAAGCTTTCTTT. Translated, it gives CASSQDRGGRNTEAFF.

J is TRBJ2-7 and V is TRBV5-1; 10 nucleotides match TRBD1. Trimming removed 4 bases from V and 2 bases from J; junction bases left unmatched: 9. CDR3 length equals 16 residues. Per germline, CDR1 SGHRS and CDR2 YFSETQ. DNA of the CDR3: TGCGCCAGCAGCCAGCCCGGGACAGGGGATACCTACGAGCAGTACTTC. Translation gives CASSQPGTGDTYEQYF.

This clone was seen just once. CDR3 residues: CASSYSGGRGTGELFF. In nucleotides, the CDR3 is TGTGCCAGCAGTTACTCGGGGGGGCGCGGCACCGGGGAGCTGTTTTTT. The gene calls are TRBV6-5 and TRBJ2-2, with a weak D call TRBD2 (7 bases). Germline V CDR1 and CDR2: MNHEY, SVGAGI. The V end lost 0 bases, the J end lost 4 bases, and 12 bases lay between the germline ends. This CDR3 region has 16 residues.

V usage is TRBV6-6 and J usage is TRBJ2-3; possible D gene TRBD2, 5 bases. Germline assignment: CDR1 MNHNY and CDR2 SVGAGI (reference sequence). The CDR3 sequence is 12 residues long. Trimming stripped 4 bases from V and 6 bases from J, with 8 bases between. The CDR3 sequence is CASSFGLDTQYF. The CDR3 DNA reads as TGTGCCAGCAGTTTCGGACTTGATACGCAGTATTTT.

This rearrangement joins TRBV18 to TRBJ2-3, with a possible D match to TRBD2 (5 bases). This CDR3 has 18 amino acids. V dropped 1 base and J dropped 0 bases, with 17 bases sitting between them. Germline V lookup: CDR1 KGHSH, CDR2 LQKENI. The CDR3, as DNA: TGTGCCAGCTCACCACAACCTCAGGCGGGCTTAAGCACAGATACGCAGTATTTT. As protein: CASSPQPQAGLSTDTQYF.

The chain couples TRBV11-2 to TRBJ2-5; 8 bases align to TRBD1. V lost 7 bases, J lost 2 bases, and 6 bases stayed unmatched. Germline V gene sequence: CDR1 SGHAT, CDR2 FQNNGV. The CDR3 has 14 amino acids. CDR3 sequence reads: CASTSWTGQETQYF. In DNA form, the CDR3 reads TGTGCCAGCACCTCCTGGACAGGGCAAGAGACCCAGTACTTC. The full variable domain, with the rest looked up from reference TRBV11-2 and TRBJ2-5, is EAGVAQSPRYKIIEKRQSVAFWCNPISGHATLYWYQQILGQGPKLLIQFQNNGVVDDSQLPKDRFSAERLKGVDSTLKIQPAKLEDSAVYLCASTSWTGQETQYFGPGTRLLVL.

The CDR3 bases are TGTGCCAGCGGGGGCCCCATGAACACTGAAGCTTTCTTT. This encodes CASGGPMNTEAFF. The chain has TRBV28 and TRBJ1-1; D is possibly TRBD1 (6 bases). V shed 8 bases and J shed 0 bases, with 10 bases lying between them. CDR1 and CDR2 (germline): MDHEN, SYDVKM. This CDR3 is built from 13 residues.